This TCR beta chain was sequenced in a study of vaccination and CD4 T cells after COVID-19. Study-wide background: Spike peptides, overlapping and drawn from SARS-CoV-2, HCoV-NL63, HCoV-OC43 and HCoV-229E, were used to stimulate cells.

Sequencing of the DNA from cultured CD4+ T cells was carried out with the Oncomine TCR Beta short-read assay. TCRdb processed the PCR reads anew with MiXCR; each CDR3 protein has one entry. The sample lists 13,000 or so distinct CDR3 sequences, 27% occurring once. As regards this clonotype: Antigen: not known.

The treatment denotes: roughly 10-day PBMC culture with coronavirus spike peptide pools or control peptides (ViraFEST assay). A half-volume replacement of the medium with fresh IL-2 medium was performed on days 3 and 7. V lost 3 bases, J lost 4 bases, and 14 bases stayed unmatched. CDR1 DFQATT and CDR2 SNEGSKA come from the germline V gene (reference sequence). The CDR3 loop spans 17 amino acids. This chain links TRBV20-1 with TRBJ2-1; TRBD2 agrees at 8 bases. The source is a human donor who received a COVID-19 vaccine. Source: CD4+ T cells from blood, cultured in vitro, taken before SARS-CoV-2 vaccination. In DNA, the CDR3 is TGCAGTGCTAGTCGATATAGGGGAGCGGGGGAATACAATGAGCAGTTCTTC. It specifies CSASRYRGAGEYNEQFF.